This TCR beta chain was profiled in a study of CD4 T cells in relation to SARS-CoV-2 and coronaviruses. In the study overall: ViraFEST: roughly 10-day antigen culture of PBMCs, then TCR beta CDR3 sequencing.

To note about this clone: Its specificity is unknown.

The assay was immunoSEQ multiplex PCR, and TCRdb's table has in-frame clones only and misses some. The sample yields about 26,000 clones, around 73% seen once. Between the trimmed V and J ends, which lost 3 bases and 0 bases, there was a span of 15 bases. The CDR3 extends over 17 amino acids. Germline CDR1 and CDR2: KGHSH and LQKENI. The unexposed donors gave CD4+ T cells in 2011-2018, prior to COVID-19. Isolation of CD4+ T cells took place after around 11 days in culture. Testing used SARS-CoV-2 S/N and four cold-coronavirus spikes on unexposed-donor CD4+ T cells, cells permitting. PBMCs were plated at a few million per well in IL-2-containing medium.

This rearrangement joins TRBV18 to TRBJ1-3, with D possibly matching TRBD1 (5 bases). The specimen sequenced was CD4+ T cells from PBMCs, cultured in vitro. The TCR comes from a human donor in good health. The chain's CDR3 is CASSPGVKGTSGNTIYF. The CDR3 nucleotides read TGTGCCAGCTCACCGGGGGTAAAGGGGACCTCTGGAAACACCATATATTTT.